The present TCR beta chain was sequenced within a study of T cell responses to AZD1222 COVID-19 vaccine. In the study overall: Pooled samples include second doses given at about 4 or 12 weeks. Study conclusions and caveats: Close to half of spike-specific TCRs reportedly recognize unmutated variant regions.

Germline V gives CDR1 MDHEN, CDR2 SYDVKM. This CDR3 has 15 amino acids. V trimming: 6 bases; J trimming: 8 bases; junction bases outside the gene matches: 10. Comment on this clone: Antigen unknown.

Method: immunoSEQ multiplex PCR; TCRdb's copy keeps in-frame clones and lacks some. Of some 120,000 clones listed, roughly nine tenths were seen once; the top ten hold under 35%. The chain carries TRBV28 and TRBJ1-4; 9 nucleotides line up with TRBD1. This receptor was obtained from an adult in good health. The specimen comprised peripheral blood, sampled on day 0 of AZD1222 vaccination. CDR3 region: CASRPYRGREEKLFF. The CDR3 bases are TGTGCCAGCAGGCCATACAGGGGGCGCGAGGAAAAACTGTTTTTT. Using reference TRBV28 and TRBJ1-4 for the parts outside the CDR3, the full variable domain is DVKVTQSSRYLVKRTGEKVFLECVQDMDHENMFWYRQDPGLGLRLIYFSYDVKMKEKGDIPEGYSVSREKKERFSLILESASTNQTSMYLCASRPYRGREEKLFFGSGTQLSVL.